This T cell receptor beta chain derives from a study of shared clonotypes between healthy human individuals. It was into CD45RA+ naive and CD45RA-negative memory subsets that the CD4+ cells were split. About this clone itself: At the DNA level, this CDR3 is encoded by other sequences in the same sample as well.

TCRdb's table, derived via immunoSEQ multiplex PCR, lists solely in-frame clones and lacks some. The repertoire holds about 2.4 million clones, over 85% seen once, with about 0.39% in the top ten. Germline CDR1 is SGHVS and CDR2 is FQNEAQ. V lost 3 bases, J lost 2 bases, and 1 base stayed unmatched. The CDR3 spans 13 residues. The chain recombines TRBV7-8 with TRBJ2-7, with 7 bases identical to TRBD1. The source is a man between 18 and 35 years old in good health. Some clones in this sample may be carry-over from other donors' samples. Sequencing was carried out using naive CD4+ T cells from PBMCs. Subset meaning: CD45RA+ positively selected. The CDR3 is CASSFGQAYEQYF. The DNA of the CDR3 is TGTGCCAGCAGCTTCGGACAGGCCTACGAGCAGTACTTC.